This T cell receptor (beta chain) was documented in a study of cytomegalovirus exposure and HLA in healthy donors. Overall study context: A previous analysis identified more than 100 million unique TCR beta sequences derived from 180 million or so T cells. Overall study results and limits: Beyond CMV serostatus, there was no information to go on about immune exposure.

It was with 60 Vbeta and 13 Jbeta primers that the PCR ran. Sequencing used immunoSEQ multiplex PCR; TCRdb keeps in-frame clones, though not all of them. Among roughly 120,000 clones listed, more than 80% were seen once. The CDR3 spans 16 residues. Germline V gives CDR1 SNHLY, CDR2 FYNNEI. The V segment lost 3 bases and the J segment 6 bases; nucleotides outside the gene matches: 12. Remarks on this clone: Its antigen remains unknown.

This clonotype was sampled from a young man in good health and CMV-seronegative. The V gene is TRBV2, the J gene TRBJ2-3, with 7 bases identical to TRBD2. Sequenced material: PBMCs. CDR3 region: CASSDEPSGDGDTQYF. The CDR3 bases are TGTGCCAGCAGTGATGAACCTAGCGGCGATGGGGATACGCAGTATTTT.